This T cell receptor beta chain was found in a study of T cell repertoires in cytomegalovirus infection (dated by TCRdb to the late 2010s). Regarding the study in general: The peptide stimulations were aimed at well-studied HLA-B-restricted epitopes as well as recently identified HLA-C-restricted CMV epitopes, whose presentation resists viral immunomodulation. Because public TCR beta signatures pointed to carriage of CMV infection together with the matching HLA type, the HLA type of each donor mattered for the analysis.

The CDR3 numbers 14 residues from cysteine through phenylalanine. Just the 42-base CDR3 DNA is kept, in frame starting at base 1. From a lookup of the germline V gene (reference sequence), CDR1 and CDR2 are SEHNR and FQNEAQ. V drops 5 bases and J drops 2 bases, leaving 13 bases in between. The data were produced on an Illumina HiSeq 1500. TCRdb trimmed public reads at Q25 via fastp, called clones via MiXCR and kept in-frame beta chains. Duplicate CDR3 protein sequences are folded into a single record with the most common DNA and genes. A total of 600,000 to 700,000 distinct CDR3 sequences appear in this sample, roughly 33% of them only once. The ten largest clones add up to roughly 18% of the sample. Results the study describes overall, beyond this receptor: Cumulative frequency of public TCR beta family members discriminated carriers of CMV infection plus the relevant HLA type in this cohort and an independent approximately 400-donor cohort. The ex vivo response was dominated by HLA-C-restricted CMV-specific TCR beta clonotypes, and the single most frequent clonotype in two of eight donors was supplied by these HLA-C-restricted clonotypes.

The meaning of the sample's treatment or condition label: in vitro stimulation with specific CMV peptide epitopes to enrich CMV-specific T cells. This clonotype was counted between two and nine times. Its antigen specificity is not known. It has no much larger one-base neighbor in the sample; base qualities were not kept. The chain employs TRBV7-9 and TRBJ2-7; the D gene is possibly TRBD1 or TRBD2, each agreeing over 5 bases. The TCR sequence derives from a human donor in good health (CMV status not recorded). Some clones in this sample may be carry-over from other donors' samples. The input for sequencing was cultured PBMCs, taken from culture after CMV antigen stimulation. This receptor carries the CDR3 CASSLRSGPYEQYF. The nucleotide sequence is TGTGCCAGCAGCCTGAGGTCGGGGCCCTACGAGCAGTACTTC. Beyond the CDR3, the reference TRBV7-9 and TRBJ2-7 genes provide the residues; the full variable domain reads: DTGVSQNPRHKITKRGQNVTFRCDPISEHNRLYWYRQTLGQGPEFLTYFQNEAQLEKSRLLSDRFSAERPKGSFSTLEIQRTEQGDSAMYLCASSLRSGPYEQYFGPGTRLTVT.